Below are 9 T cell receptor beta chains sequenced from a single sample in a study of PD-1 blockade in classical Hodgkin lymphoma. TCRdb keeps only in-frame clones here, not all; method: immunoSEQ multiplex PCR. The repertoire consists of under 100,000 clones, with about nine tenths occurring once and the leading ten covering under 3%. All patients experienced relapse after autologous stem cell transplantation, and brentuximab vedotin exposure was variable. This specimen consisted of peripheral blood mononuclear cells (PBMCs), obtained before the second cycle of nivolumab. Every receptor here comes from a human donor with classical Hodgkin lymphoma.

The CDR3 sequence is CASSPLPPYEQYF. CDR3 in DNA: TGCGCCAGCAGCCCATTGCCTCCCTACGAGCAGTACTTC. The chain joins TRBV4-1 to TRBJ2-7; D is undetermined. The CDR3 has 13 residues. Germline values: CDR1 MGHRA, CDR2 YSYEKL. Trimming removed 4 bases from V and 2 bases from J, with 9 bases in between.

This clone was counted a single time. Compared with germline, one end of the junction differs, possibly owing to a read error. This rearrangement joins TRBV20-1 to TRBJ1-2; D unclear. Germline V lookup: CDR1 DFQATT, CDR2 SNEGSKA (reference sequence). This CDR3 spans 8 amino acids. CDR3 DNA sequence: TGCAGTGCTAGCCCGTTTGTTTTC. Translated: CSASPFVF.

CDR3 residues: CASSVGAGSYNEQFF. CDR3 nucleotide sequence: TGTGCCAGCAGCGTAGGGGCGGGATCCTACAATGAGCAGTTCTTC. The rearrangement uses TRBV9 and TRBJ2-1; D possibly corresponds to TRBD2 (6 bases). Germline CDR1 and CDR2: SGDLS and YYNGEE. This CDR3 is built from 15 residues. V lost 0 bases to trimming and J lost 1 base, with 8 bases between them.

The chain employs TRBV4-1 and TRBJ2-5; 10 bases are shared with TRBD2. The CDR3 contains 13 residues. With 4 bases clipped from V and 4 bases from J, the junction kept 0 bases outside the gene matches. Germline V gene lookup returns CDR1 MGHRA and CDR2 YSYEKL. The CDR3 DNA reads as TGCGCCAGCAGCCCTAGCGGGAGAGAGACCCAGTACTTC. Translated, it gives CASSPSGRETQYF.

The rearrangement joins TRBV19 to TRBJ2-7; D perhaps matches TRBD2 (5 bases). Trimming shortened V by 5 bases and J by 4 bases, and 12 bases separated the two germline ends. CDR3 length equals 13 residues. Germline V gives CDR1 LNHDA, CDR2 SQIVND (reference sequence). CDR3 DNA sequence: TGTGCCAGTAGTTTCGGGGTGGCGTACGAGCAGTACTTC. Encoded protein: CASSFGVAYEQYF.

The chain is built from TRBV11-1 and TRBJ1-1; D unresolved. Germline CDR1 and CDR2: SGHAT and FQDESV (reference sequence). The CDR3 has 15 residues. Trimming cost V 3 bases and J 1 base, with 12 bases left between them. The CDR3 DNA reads TGTGCCAGCAGCTTTTCGGGCTACGGGAACACTGAAGCTTTCTTT. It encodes CASSFSGYGNTEAFF. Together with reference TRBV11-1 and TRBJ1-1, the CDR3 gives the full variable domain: EAEVAQSPRYKITEKSQAVAFWCDPISGHATLYWYRQILGQGPELLVQFQDESVVDDSQLPKDRFSAERLKGVDSTLKIQPAELGDSAMYLCASSFSGYGNTEAFFGQGTRLTVV.

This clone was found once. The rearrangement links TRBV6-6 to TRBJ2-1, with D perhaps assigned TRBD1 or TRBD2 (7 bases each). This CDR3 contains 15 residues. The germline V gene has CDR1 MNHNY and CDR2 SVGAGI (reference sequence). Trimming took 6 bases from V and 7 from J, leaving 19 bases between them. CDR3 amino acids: CASRAGDRLSNEQFF. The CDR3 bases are TGTGCCAGCAGGGCGGGGGACAGACTCTCAAATGAGCAGTTCTTC.

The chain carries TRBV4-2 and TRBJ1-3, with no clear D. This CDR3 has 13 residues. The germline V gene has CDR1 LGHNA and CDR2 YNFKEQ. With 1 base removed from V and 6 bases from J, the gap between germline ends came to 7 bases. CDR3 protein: CASSQGWENTIYF. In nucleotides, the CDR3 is TGTGCCAGCAGCCAAGGGTGGGAAAACACCATATATTTT.

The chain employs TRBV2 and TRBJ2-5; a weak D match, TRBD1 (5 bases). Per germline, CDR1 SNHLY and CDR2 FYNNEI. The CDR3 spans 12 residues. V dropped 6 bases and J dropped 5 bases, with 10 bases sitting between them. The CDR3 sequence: CASRAGWETQYF. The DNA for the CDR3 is TGTGCCAGCAGAGCAGGGTGGGAGACCCAGTACTTC.